A single T cell receptor (beta chain) is shown here with its context. Its antigen is currently unknown. CDR1 is MNHEY and CDR2 is SVGAGI in the germline V gene. CDR3 length equals 15 residues. TCRdb reprocessed the 5' RACE reads; each CDR3 protein has one entry and no DNA is given. Its listing shows some 440,000 distinct CDR3 sequences. This entry comes from a study of T cells expressing NK-cell markers. Findings and caveats of the study: These clonotypes additionally ranked first within the CD3+CD56-NKG2C+ fraction of several donors.

This receptor was identified in a woman aged 45-59 years in good health. Sequencing used blood T cells: a sorted CD56 or NKG2C T cell subset, CD4+ or CD8+ T cells, or bulk PBMC T cells (not recorded which). The gene calls are TRBV6-5 and TRBJ2-5. CDR3 loop: CASSYSLTATETQYF.